The 9 T cell receptor beta chains given below trace back to one sample, sequenced in a study of shared clonotypes between healthy human individuals (TCRdb year 2020). To prepare the library, the immunoSEQ multiplex PCR assay was applied. Sourced from immuneACCESS, this table was stored by TCRdb with only in-frame sequences that have V and J called. A share of the clones is absent; for the studies checked, an unresolved V gene accounts for under half, and the remainder has no known explanation. A total of roughly 1,000,000 clones appear in this sample, roughly 74% of them only once. The ten largest clones represent around 0.61% of the sample. What was sequenced was memory CD4+ T cells from PBMCs. Interpreted using the paper, the cell subset or site label stands for: CD45RA-negative fraction. The receptors derive from a man aged 18 to 29 in good health. Some clones in this sample may be carry-over from other donors' samples.

V gene TRBV19 combines with J gene TRBJ2-1; a weak D match, TRBD2 (6 bases). Germline CDR1 and CDR2: LNHDA and SQIVND (reference sequence). The V and J ends lost 3 bases and 5 bases respectively, with 17 bases between them. This CDR3 spans 16 amino acids. The CDR3 sequence is CASSIRPASVDNEQFF. CDR3 in DNA: TGTGCCAGTAGTATCCGCCCGGCTAGCGTAGACAATGAGCAGTTCTTC.

The chain employs TRBV28 and TRBJ1-4, with D possibly TRBD1 on 6 matching bases. V shed 4 bases and J shed 0 bases, with 18 bases lying between them. This CDR3 region has 18 residues. CDR1 and CDR2 (germline): MDHEN, SYDVKM. CDR3 protein: CASSSITGFPATNEKLFF. The CDR3 DNA sequence: TGTGCCAGCAGTTCAATCACAGGGTTCCCTGCAACTAATGAAAAACTGTTTTTT. The complete variable domain, with remaining parts taken from reference TRBV28 and TRBJ1-4, reads DVKVTQSSRYLVKRTGEKVFLECVQDMDHENMFWYRQDPGLGLRLIYFSYDVKMKEKGDIPEGYSVSREKKERFSLILESASTNQTSMYLCASSSITGFPATNEKLFFGSGTQLSVL.

In this sample, this clone turned up once. The V and J genes are TRBV6-6 and TRBJ2-7; TRBD2 might be the D (5 bases). CDR3 size: 15 residues. Trimming stripped 4 bases from V and 6 bases from J, with 19 bases between. CDR1 is MNHNY and CDR2 is SVGAGI in the germline V gene (reference sequence). The CDR3 bases are TGTGCCAGCAGTTTTGAGGCTAGCCCCAGCCGCGAGCAGTACTTC. Translating it yields CASSFEASPSREQYF.

This rearrangement joins TRBV28 to TRBJ1-5, with no clear D. This CDR3 contains 17 residues. Per the germline V gene, CDR1 is MDHEN and CDR2 is SYDVKM. The V end lost 5 bases, the J end lost 0 bases, and 17 bases lay between the germline ends. The CDR3 region has the DNA TGTGCCAGCAGTCACGGCCGCCGATGGGGTAGCAATCAGCCCCAGCATTTT. This gives the protein CASSHGRRWGSNQPQHF.

This chain links TRBV5-1 with TRBJ2-7; 10 bases line up with TRBD2. This CDR3 region has 15 residues. V was pared by 0 bases and J by 5 bases, with 5 bases of the junction left unmatched. Germline V lookup: CDR1 SGHRS, CDR2 YFSETQ. The CDR3 spells CASSLESGRADEQYF. CDR3 sequence (DNA): TGCGCCAGCAGCTTGGAGAGCGGGAGGGCCGACGAGCAGTACTTC.

The chain links TRBV19 to TRBJ1-5; 7 bases map to TRBD1. V shed 6 bases, J shed 0 bases, and the junction held 5 bases outside the gene matches. CDR1 LNHDA and CDR2 SQIVND come from the germline V gene (reference sequence). CDR3 size: 15 residues. Written as DNA, the CDR3 is TGTGCCAGTAGCGGACAGGCTAATAGCAATCAGCCCCAGCATTTT. It is translated as CASSGQANSNQPQHF.

V usage is TRBV2 and J usage is TRBJ2-1; D is ambiguous. The CDR3 is 17 residues long. The V gene lost 2 bases and the J gene lost 7 bases, with 21 bases spanning the gap. The germline V gene has CDR1 SNHLY and CDR2 FYNNEI. As DNA, the CDR3 is TGTGCCAGCAGTGAACGTTACTTCATCCGCAAGGAGAATGAGCAGTTCTTC. Translated: CASSERYFIRKENEQFF. The whole variable domain, filled in from reference TRBV2 and TRBJ2-1, reads EPEVTQTPSHQVTQMGQEVILRCVPISNHLYFYWYRQILGQKVEFLVSFYNNEISEKSEIFDDQFSVERPDGSNFTLKIRSTKLEDSAMYFCASSERYFIRKENEQFFGPGTRLTVL.

This clone appeared a few times. The rearrangement joins TRBV5-1 to TRBJ2-5; D possibly corresponds to TRBD1 (5 bases). V lost 5 bases to trimming and J lost 1 base, with 15 bases between them. Looked up from germline, CDR1 is SGHRS and CDR2 is YFSETQ. The CDR3 is 15 residues long. The CDR3 loop is CASSSGHLIQETQYF. DNA for the CDR3: TGCGCCAGCAGTTCCGGACACCTCATCCAAGAGACCCAGTACTTC.

This sequence joins TRBV19 and TRBJ1-5; 9 positions agree with TRBD1. J lost 6 bases, V lost 2 bases, and 5 bases had no gene match. The germline V gene has CDR1 LNHDA and CDR2 SQIVND (reference sequence). This CDR3 spans 15 amino acids. The CDR3 loop is CASSIITGGGQPQHF. As DNA, the CDR3 is TGTGCCAGTAGTATAATCACAGGGGGCGGTCAGCCCCAGCATTTT.